This TCR beta chain derives from a study of regulatory T cells in long-lasting Graves disease. The length of the CDR3 is 14 residues. The V gene end was trimmed by 5 bases and the J gene end by 4 bases; junction bases not matched to a gene: 3. Germline CDR1 is SGHTA and CDR2 is FQGTGA. The time point denotes: persistent/refractory GD, antithyroid drugs over 5 years with positive TRAb. PBMC-extracted RNA yielded the TCR library. Patients came through an endocrinology department, and that department was in Xi'an, China. To make TCR beta libraries, researchers used iRepertoire HTBI primers and Arm-PCR of CDR3 regions. One entry per CDR3 protein results from TCRdb running MiXCR on the multiplex PCR reads. The sample carries a few hundred thousand distinct CDR3 sequences, 20% to 25% recorded once.

Material: peripheral blood mononuclear cells (PBMCs), obtained when the disease was refractory, from a patient treated with antithyroid drugs. The clonotype comes from a woman aged 40 to 49 with Graves disease. This rearrangement joins TRBV7-3 to TRBJ2-3, with 10 bases aligning to TRBD1. CDR3 sequence: CASSVGQGADTQYF. CDR3 nucleotides: TGTGCCAGCAGCGTCGGACAGGGGGCAGATACGCAGTATTTT.